Sequencing of this TCR beta chain was carried out in a study of blood T cells in healthy people across ages. Study-wide points: Per million T cells, the diversity of TCR beta decreased roughly linearly as age advanced. Both higher diversity and more naive CD4+ cells marked long-lived donors when set against aged donors.

A second PCR of 7 to 11 cycles used a sample-barcoded 5' primer and a J-beta primer mix. TCRdb fed the 5' RACE reads into MiXCR, producing one record per CDR3 protein. The sample includes about 810,000 distinct CDR3 sequences, roughly 40% of them seen just once. Turning to this clonotype: Its antigen is not identified.

Material for sequencing was blood. The clonotype originates from a man aged 18 to 35 in good health.

The chain's CDR3 is CASRDRIATNEKLFF. DNA for the CDR3: TGTGCCAGCAGGGACAGGATTGCAACTAATGAAAAACTGTTTTTT. V is TRBV12-3 or TRBV12-4 and J is TRBJ1-4; 7 nucleotides agree with TRBD1. Trimming took 6 bases from V and 0 from J; bases not matched to a gene: 4. CDR3 length: 15 residues.